The clone carrying this T cell receptor beta chain was recorded a few times. TCRdb ran MiXCR on the RT-PCR reads and lists one entry per CDR3 protein. The table shows 450,000 to 550,000 distinct CDR3 sequences, with roughly 25% occurring only once. Deletions cut 3 bases from V and 8 bases from J, with 20 bases between. The CDR3 runs to 16 residues. These data originate in a study of response to subunit inactivated influenza vaccine. This sample comprised CD4+ T cells sorted from PBMCs, obtained 5 to 6 days after vaccination. The chain joins TRBV12-3 or TRBV12-4 to TRBJ2-1, with D possibly matching TRBD2 (6 bases). The clonotype was recovered from a man aged 45-60 years who received an inactivated influenza vaccine. CDR3 in DNA: TGTGCCAGCAGTTTTGGGCCTATCCGGGGGAACGATGAGCAGTTCTTC. The encoded protein is CASSFGPIRGNDEQFF.